This T cell receptor beta chain was found in a study of beta chain features in type 1 diabetes. Study-wide background: Healthy donors, compared against patients, showed similar age, gender and cell yields. Over 85,000,000 sorted cells were examined across all samples.

Sequencing targeted expressed TCRB transcripts, as all isolated RNA had been reverse transcribed. Assay: immunoSEQ multiplex PCR; the TCRdb copy retains only in-frame clones and omits some. The sample has about 710,000 clones; over 12% are singletons. This clone was observed a handful of times. The antigen remains undetermined. The CDR3 is made up of 13 amino acids. V was trimmed by 5 bases and J by 12 bases, leaving 16 bases between them. From germline, CDR1 is MNHEY and CDR2 SVGAGI. Notes on the study in general: More deletions and fewer insertions at VDJ junctions were found in patients with type 1 diabetes. The study found moderately but significantly shorter TCRB CDR3s in all four CD4+ subsets of Type 1 diabetes patients. A potential influence of HLA type upon TCRB rearrangement remained unresolved herein.

The receptor comes from a man between 18 and 35 years old with type 1 diabetes. The sample taken for sequencing was naive CD4+ T cells from blood. The V and J genes are TRBV6-5 and TRBJ2-2, with D perhaps TRBD1 (6 bases). The CDR3 protein is CASSRPIRDKLFF. CDR3 nucleotide sequence: TGTGCCAGCAGTCGTCCAATCCGGGACAAGCTGTTTTTT.